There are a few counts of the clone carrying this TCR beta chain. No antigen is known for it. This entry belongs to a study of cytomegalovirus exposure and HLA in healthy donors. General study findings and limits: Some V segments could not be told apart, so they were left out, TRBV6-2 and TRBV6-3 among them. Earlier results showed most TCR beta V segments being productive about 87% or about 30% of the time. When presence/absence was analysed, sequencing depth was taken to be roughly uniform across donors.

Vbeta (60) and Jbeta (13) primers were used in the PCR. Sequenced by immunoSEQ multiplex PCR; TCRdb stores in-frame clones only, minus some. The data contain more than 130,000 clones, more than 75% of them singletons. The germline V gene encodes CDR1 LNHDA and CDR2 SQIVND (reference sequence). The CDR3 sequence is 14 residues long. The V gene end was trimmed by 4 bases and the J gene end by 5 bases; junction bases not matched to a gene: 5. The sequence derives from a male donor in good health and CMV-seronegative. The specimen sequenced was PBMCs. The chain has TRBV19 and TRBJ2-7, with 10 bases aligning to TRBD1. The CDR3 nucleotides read TGTGCCAGTAGTAATCCCGGGACAGGGGACGAGCAGTACTTC. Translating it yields CASSNPGTGDEQYF.